The clone carrying this T cell receptor (beta chain) appeared a few times. TCRdb reprocessed the RT-PCR reads via MiXCR and lists one record per CDR3 protein. The repertoire has about 150,000 distinct CDR3 sequences, roughly a tenth of them found once; the top ten carry 35% to 40%. The sample belongs to a study of response to subunit inactivated influenza vaccine. The TCR was taken from a man aged 50 to 75 who received an inactivated influenza vaccine. Sequencing used CD8+ T cells sorted from PBMCs, obtained roughly 24 months after vaccination.

In nucleotides, the CDR3 is TGTGCCATCAACGGACAGGGGGTCATGGAGACCCAGTACTTC. This sequence encodes CAINGQGVMETQYF. The chain carries TRBV10-3 and TRBJ2-5; TRBD1 matches at 10 bases. The CDR3 is 14 residues long. The germline V gene has CDR1 ENHRY and CDR2 SYGVKD. The ends lost 7 bases at V and 5 bases at J; junction bases unmatched: 7.